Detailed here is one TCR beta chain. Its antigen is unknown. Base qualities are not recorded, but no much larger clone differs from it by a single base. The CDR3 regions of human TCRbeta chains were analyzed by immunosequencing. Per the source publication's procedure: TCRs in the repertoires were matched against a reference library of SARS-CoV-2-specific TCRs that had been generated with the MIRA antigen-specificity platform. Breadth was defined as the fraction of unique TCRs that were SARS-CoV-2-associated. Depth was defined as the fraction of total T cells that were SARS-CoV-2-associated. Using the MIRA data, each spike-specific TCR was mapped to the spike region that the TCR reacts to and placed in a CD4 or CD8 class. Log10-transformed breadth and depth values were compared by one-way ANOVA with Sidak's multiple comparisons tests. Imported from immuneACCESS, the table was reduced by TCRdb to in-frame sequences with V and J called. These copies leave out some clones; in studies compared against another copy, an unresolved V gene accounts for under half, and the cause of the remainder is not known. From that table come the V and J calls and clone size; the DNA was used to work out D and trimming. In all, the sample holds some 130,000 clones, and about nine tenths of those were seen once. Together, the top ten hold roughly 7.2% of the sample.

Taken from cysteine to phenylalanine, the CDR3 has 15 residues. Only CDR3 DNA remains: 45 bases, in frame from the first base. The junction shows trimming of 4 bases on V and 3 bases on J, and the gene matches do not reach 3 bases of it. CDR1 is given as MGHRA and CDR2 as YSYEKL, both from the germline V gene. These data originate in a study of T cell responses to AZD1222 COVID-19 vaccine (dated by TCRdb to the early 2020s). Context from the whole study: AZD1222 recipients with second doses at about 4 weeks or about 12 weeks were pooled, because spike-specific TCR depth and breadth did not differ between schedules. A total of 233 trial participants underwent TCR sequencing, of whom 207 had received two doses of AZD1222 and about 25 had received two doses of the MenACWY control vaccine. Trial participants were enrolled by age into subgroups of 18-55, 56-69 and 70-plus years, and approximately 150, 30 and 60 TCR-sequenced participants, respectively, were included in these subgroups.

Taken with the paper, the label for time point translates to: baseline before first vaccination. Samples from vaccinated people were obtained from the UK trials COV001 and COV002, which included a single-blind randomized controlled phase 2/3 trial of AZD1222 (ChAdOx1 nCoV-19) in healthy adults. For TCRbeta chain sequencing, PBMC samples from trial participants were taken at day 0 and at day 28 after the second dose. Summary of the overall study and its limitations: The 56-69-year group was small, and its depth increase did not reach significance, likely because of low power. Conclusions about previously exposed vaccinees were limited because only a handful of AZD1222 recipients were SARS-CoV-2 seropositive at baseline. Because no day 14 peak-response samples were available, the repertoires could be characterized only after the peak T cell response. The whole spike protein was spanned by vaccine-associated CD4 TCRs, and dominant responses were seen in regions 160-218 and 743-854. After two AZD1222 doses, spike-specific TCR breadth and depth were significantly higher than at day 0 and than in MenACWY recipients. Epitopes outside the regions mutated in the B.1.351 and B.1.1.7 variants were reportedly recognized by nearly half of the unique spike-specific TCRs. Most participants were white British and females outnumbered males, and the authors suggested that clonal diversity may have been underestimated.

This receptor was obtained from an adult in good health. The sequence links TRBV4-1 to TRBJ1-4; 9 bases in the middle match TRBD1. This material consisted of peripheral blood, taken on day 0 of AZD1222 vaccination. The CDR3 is CASSPGTGPNEKLFF. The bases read TGCGCCAGCAGCCCAGGGACAGGGCCTAATGAAAAACTGTTTTTT.